This T cell receptor (beta chain) was identified during a study of CD8 T cells in ankylosing spondylitis. Findings and caveats of the study: Matched ankylosing spondylitis synovial fluid reportedly showed significant enrichment of disease-linked clones. One TCR beta motif, made up of fewer than 10 highly homologous variants, appeared characteristic of ankylosing spondylitis blood.

This clonotype appeared a few times. What it binds is not known. 5'-RACE, quantitative and with molecular barcodes, yielded the TCR beta libraries. TCRdb re-analysed the 5' RACE reads in MiXCR, keeping a single row per CDR3 protein. This repertoire shows tens of thousands of distinct CDR3 sequences, around 30% found once; its top ten account for around 60%. In germline, CDR1 is ENHRY, CDR2 SYGVKD. The CDR3 extends over 14 amino acids. The ends lost 8 bases at V and 5 bases at J; junction bases unmatched: 10. What was sequenced was blood, either unsorted or a sorted T cell fraction (not recorded which). This sequence was found in a male donor with ankylosing spondylitis or in good health (not recorded which). The chain is built from TRBV10-3 and TRBJ2-5, with 8 bases aligning to TRBD2. Here the CDR3 reads CAIGEAGVFETQYF. The CDR3 nucleotides are TGTGCCATCGGGGAAGCGGGAGTATTCGAGACCCAGTACTTC.